The rows below give T cell receptor beta chains drawn from one sample of a study of T cell responses to AZD1222 COVID-19 vaccine. Profiled with immunoSEQ multiplex PCR; TCRdb holds only in-frame clones, not every one. Among over 130,000 clones, roughly 89% were seen once, and the ten largest hold around 8%. The input for sequencing was peripheral blood, taken 28 days after the second dose of the MenACWY control vaccine. All receptors derive from an adult who received the MenACWY meningococcal vaccine as a control. Each CDR3 is given with its conserved first and last residue. A D gene is named only where the DNA matches it firmly. Part of the rows lack a size; the others show once, few, many or a class for expanded clones.

j_gene: TRBJ1-1; abundance: NA; len: 14; d_gene: NA; v_gene: TRBV18; CDR3aa: CASSPPRGRTEAFF; CDR3nt: TGTGCCAGCTCACCACCGCGGGGTCGCACTGAAGCTTTCTTT
j_gene: TRBJ2-2; abundance: NA; len: 13; d_gene: NA; v_gene: TRBV2; CDR3aa: CASSPEHTGELFF; CDR3nt: TGTGCCAGCAGTCCCGAACATACCGGGGAGCTGTTTTTT
j_gene: TRBJ1-1; abundance: NA; len: 18; d_gene: TRBD1; v_gene: TRBV18; CDR3aa: CASSPSRDRGRMNTEAFF; CDR3nt: TGTGCCAGCTCACCCTCCCGGGACAGGGGGCGCATGAACACTGAAGCTTTCTTT
j_gene: TRBJ1-2; abundance: NA; len: 14; d_gene: TRBD1; v_gene: TRBV7-9; CDR3aa: CASSGRDSNYGYTF; CDR3nt: TGTGCCAGCAGCGGCCGGGACAGCAACTATGGCTACACCTTC
j_gene: TRBJ2-7; abundance: NA; len: 12; d_gene: TRBD2; v_gene: TRBV6-5; CDR3aa: CASGLAGWEQYF; CDR3nt: TGTGCCAGCGGACTAGCGGGGTGGGAGCAGTACTTC
j_gene: TRBJ2-3; abundance: few; len: 14; d_gene: NA; v_gene: TRBV18; CDR3aa: CASSPQGPPDTQYF; CDR3nt: TGTGCCAGCTCACCCCAAGGGCCACCAGATACGCAGTATTTT
j_gene: TRBJ2-2; abundance: few; len: 16; d_gene: TRBD1; v_gene: TRBV7-9; CDR3aa: CASSLTGGLATGELFF; CDR3nt: TGTGCCAGCAGCTTAACAGGGGGCTTAGCCACCGGGGAGCTGTTTTTT
j_gene: TRBJ1-5; abundance: NA; len: 12; d_gene: NA; v_gene: TRBV2; CDR3aa: CASSAEDQPQHF; CDR3nt: TGTGCCAGCAGTGCGGAGGATCAGCCCCAGCATTTT
j_gene: TRBJ2-1; abundance: NA; len: 13; d_gene: NA; v_gene: TRBV28; CDR3aa: CASSLDNYNEQFF; CDR3nt: TGTGCCAGCAGTTTGGACAACTACAATGAGCAGTTCTTC
j_gene: TRBJ2-1; abundance: once; len: 15; d_gene: TRBD1; v_gene: TRBV6-2/TRBV6-3; CDR3aa: CASSYSWAGGNEQFF; CDR3nt: TGTGCCAGCAGTTACTCGTGGGCAGGGGGCAATGAGCAGTTCTTC
j_gene: TRBJ1-5; abundance: NA; len: 14; d_gene: NA; v_gene: TRBV19; CDR3aa: CASSRGTSNQPQHF; CDR3nt: TGTGCCAGTAGTAGAGGGACATCCAATCAGCCCCAGCATTTT